These 15 T cell receptor beta chains were all obtained from the same sample, sequenced in a study of patients and donors after allogeneic stem cell transplantation. One entry per CDR3 protein, called by TCRdb with MiXCR from the RT-PCR reads. The sample holds about a million distinct CDR3 sequences, around 17% seen once. Input material: blood, either unsorted or a sorted T cell fraction (not recorded which). The receptors were sampled from a human donor who was either an allogeneic HSCT recipient or a stem cell or donor lymphocyte infusion donor (not recorded which). It is not recorded whose cells these are; they may come from a transplant donor.

This clonotype was counted between two and nine times. This chain connects TRBV7-9 to TRBJ2-7, with TRBD1 as a possible D gene (6 bases). This CDR3 has 17 residues. In germline, CDR1 is SEHNR, CDR2 FQNEAQ (reference sequence). Trimming stripped 5 bases from V and 5 bases from J, with 25 bases between. CDR3 amino acids: CASSGPGAGQGNHEQYF. The CDR3 nucleotides are TGTGCCAGCAGCGGCCCGGGTGCAGGTCAGGGGAACCACGAGCAGTACTTC.

This clonotype was observed a few times. This chain uses TRBV6-2 or TRBV6-3 with TRBJ2-2; possibly TRBD1 for D (6 bases). V was shortened by 2 bases and J by 5 bases, with 18 bases between the two germline ends. This CDR3 is built from 17 residues. Per germline, CDR1 MNHEY and CDR2 SVGEGT. CDR3 in DNA: TGTGCCAGCAGTTACAGATTGGACAGACTGCAGACCGGGGAGCTGTTTTTT. Residues: CASSYRLDRLQTGELFF.

This clonotype was counted at least ten times. The chain carries TRBV12-3 or TRBV12-4 and TRBJ2-7; 11 bases agree with TRBD2. The CDR3 is made up of 15 amino acids. V shed 6 bases and J 4 bases; nucleotides not matched to a gene: 8. CDR3 sequence (DNA): TGTGCCAGCAGACTCATGACTAGCGGGGCGTACGAGCAGTACTTC. The encoded protein is CASRLMTSGAYEQYF.

V usage is TRBV3-1 and J usage is TRBJ2-1, with D possibly being TRBD1 (6 bases). V shed 1 base and J shed 7 bases, with 23 bases lying between them. The CDR3 contains 18 residues. Germline V gene data show CDR1 as LGHDT and CDR2 as YNNKEL (reference sequence). CDR3 amino acids: CASSQGDFWGLDRNEQFF. The DNA of the CDR3 is TGTGCCAGCAGCCAAGGGGATTTCTGGGGGCTGGATAGGAATGAGCAGTTCTTC.

This clonotype was counted at least ten times. The chain has TRBV5-1 and TRBJ2-1, with D tentatively TRBD1 (6 bases). Germline CDR1 is SGHRS and CDR2 is YFSETQ. The CDR3 sequence is 14 residues long. V was clipped by 0 bases and J by 12 bases, with 16 bases between them. As DNA, the CDR3 is TGCGCCAGCAGCTTGGTAGGGGGTCGGGAAGCGCAGTTCTTC. Translation gives CASSLVGGREAQFF.

In its sample, this clonotype was seen a few times. The genes are TRBV5-1 and TRBJ1-2; 7 bases agree with TRBD1. Germline values: CDR1 SGHRS, CDR2 YFSETQ. CDR3 length equals 15 residues. V trimming: 2 bases; J trimming: 7 bases; junction bases outside the gene matches: 11. The CDR3 nucleotides are TGCGCCAGCAGCTTTCGTCCGGGACAGTCATCTGGCTACACCTTC. Amino acids: CASSFRPGQSSGYTF. Full variable domain (missing parts from reference TRBV5-1 and TRBJ1-2): KAGVTQTPRYLIKTRGQQVTLSCSPISGHRSVSWYQQTPGQGLQFLFEYFSETQRNKGNFPGRFSGRQFSNSRSEMNVSTLELGDSALYLCASSFRPGQSSGYTFGSGTRLTVV.

The genes are TRBV5-4 and TRBJ2-7; TRBD1 matches at 10 bases. The junction had 4 bases not matched to a gene; V was cut back by 1 base and J by 3 bases. The CDR3 totals 15 residues. The germline gives CDR1 SGHNT, CDR2 YYREEE (reference sequence). The CDR3 loop reads CASSLRDRGRYEQYF. In nucleotides, the CDR3 is TGTGCCAGCAGCTTGAGGGACAGGGGACGCTACGAGCAGTACTTC.

The rearrangement joins TRBV20-1 to TRBJ2-3, with TRBD2 matching 10 bases. V lost 5 bases, J lost 0 bases, and 8 bases stayed unmatched. In germline, CDR1 is DFQATT, CDR2 SNEGSKA (reference sequence). This CDR3 has 16 residues. The CDR3 reads CSAAGAGGRSTDTQYF. In nucleotides, the CDR3 is TGCAGTGCTGCTGGAGCGGGGGGGCGTAGCACAGATACGCAGTATTTT.

This clonotype occurred a few times. The gene calls are TRBV3-1 and TRBJ2-7, with unresolved D. Germline lookup yields CDR1 LGHDT and CDR2 YNNKEL (reference sequence). CDR3 length: 16 residues. V lost 5 bases and J lost 2, with 19 bases in between. This CDR3 reads CASSVSGRQKAYEQYF. The CDR3, as DNA: TGTGCCAGCAGCGTATCGGGCAGGCAAAAAGCCTACGAGCAGTACTTC.

This rearrangement joins TRBV20-1 to TRBJ2-2; 7 positions match TRBD1. CDR1 and CDR2 (germline): DFQATT, SNEGSKA (reference sequence). The CDR3 consists of 12 residues. The J segment lost 4 bases and the V segment lost 6 bases, leaving 2 bases of the junction unmatched. CDR3 coding DNA: TGCAGTGCCGGGACAGCCACCGGGGAGCTGTTTTTT. It codes for CSAGTATGELFF.

This clonotype was seen repeatedly, ten times or more. The rearrangement joins TRBV12-3 or TRBV12-4 to TRBJ2-2; D unresolved. The CDR3 covers 14 residues. The ends were cut back, 6 bases at V and 0 bases at J, with 8 bases in the middle. The CDR3 loop is CASRYYTNTGELFF. Here the CDR3 DNA reads TGTGCCAGCAGATACTACACGAACACCGGGGAGCTGTTTTTT.

The chain carries TRBV19 and TRBJ2-4, with 9 bases matching TRBD1. V was pared by 5 bases and J by 6 bases, with 11 bases of the junction left unmatched. CDR1 LNHDA and CDR2 SQIVND come from the germline V gene (reference sequence). This CDR3 contains 16 residues. CDR3 region: CASSLKSGQGGNIQYF. The CDR3, as DNA: TGTGCCAGTAGTCTGAAATCGGGACAGGGAGGAAACATTCAGTACTTC.

The V gene is TRBV12-3 or TRBV12-4, the J gene TRBJ2-3; D gene ambiguous. V dropped 5 bases and J dropped 4 bases, with 16 bases sitting between them. CDR3 length: 15 residues. This CDR3 reads CASSPARVSPDTQYF. CDR3 DNA: TGTGCCAGCAGTCCTGCAAGGGTTTCGCCAGATACGCAGTATTTT.

There are a few counts of this clonotype. CDR3 protein: CAISETRQVNTEAFF. The DNA for the CDR3 is TGTGCCATCAGTGAGACCCGACAGGTGAACACTGAAGCTTTCTTT. The chain couples TRBV10-3 to TRBJ1-1, with TRBD1 as a possible D gene (6 bases). Per germline, CDR1 ENHRY and CDR2 SYGVKD. V lost 2 bases, J lost 0 bases, and 10 bases lay in between. The CDR3 covers 15 residues.

V is TRBV7-6 and J is TRBJ2-5; tentatively, D is TRBD1 (5 bases). The CDR3 length is 14 residues. Germline values: CDR1 SGHVS, CDR2 FNYEAQ. Between the trimmed V and J ends, which lost 4 bases and 1 base, there was a span of 10 bases. The CDR3 DNA is TGTGCCAGCAGCTCCAGGGATCCCCAAGAGACCCAGTACTTC. It codes for CASSSRDPQETQYF. The complete variable domain, with remaining parts taken from reference TRBV7-6 and TRBJ2-5, reads GAGVSQSPRYKVTKRGQDVALRCDPISGHVSLYWYRQALGQGPEFLTYFNYEAQQDKSGLPNDRFSAERPEGSISTLTIQRTEQRDSAMYRCASSSRDPQETQYFGPGTRLLVL.